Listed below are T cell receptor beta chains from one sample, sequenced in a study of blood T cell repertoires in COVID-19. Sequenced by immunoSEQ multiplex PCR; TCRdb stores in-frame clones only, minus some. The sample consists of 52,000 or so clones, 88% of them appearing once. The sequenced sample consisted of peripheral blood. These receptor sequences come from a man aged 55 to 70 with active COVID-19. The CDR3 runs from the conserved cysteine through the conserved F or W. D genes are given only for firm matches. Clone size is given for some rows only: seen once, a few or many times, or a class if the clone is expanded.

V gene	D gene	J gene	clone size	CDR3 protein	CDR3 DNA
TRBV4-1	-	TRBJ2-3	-	CASRPRVAIKDTQYF	TGCGCCAGCAGACCTAGGGTAGCGATTAAGGATACGCAGTATTTT
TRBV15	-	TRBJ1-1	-	CATSVTRNTEAFF	TGTGCCACCAGCGTGACAAGGAACACTGAAGCTTTCTTT
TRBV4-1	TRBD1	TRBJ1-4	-	CASSQQRTGLNEKLFF	TGCGCCAGCAGCCAACAACGGACAGGGTTGAATGAAAAACTGTTTTTT
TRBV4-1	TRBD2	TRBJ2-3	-	CASSHIAGKNTDTQYF	TGCGCCAGCAGCCATATAGCGGGAAAGAACACAGATACGCAGTATTTT
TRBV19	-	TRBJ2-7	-	CASSASGYEQYF	TGTGCCAGTAGTGCGAGCGGCTACGAGCAGTACTTC
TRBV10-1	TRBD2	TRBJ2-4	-	CASSGRLAGSPLAKNIQYF	TGCGCCAGCAGTGGGAGACTAGCGGGATCGCCCTTAGCCAAAAACATTCAGTACTTC
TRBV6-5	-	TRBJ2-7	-	CASSKISGAPYEQYF	TGTGCCAGCAGTAAAATCAGCGGAGCCCCCTACGAGCAGTACTTC
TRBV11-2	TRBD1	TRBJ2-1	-	CASSRRQGRDEQFF	TGTGCCAGCAGCCGACGACAGGGTCGGGATGAGCAGTTCTTC
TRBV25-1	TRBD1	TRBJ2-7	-	CASGTANFYEQYF	TGTGCCAGCGGGACAGCTAATTTCTACGAGCAGTACTTC
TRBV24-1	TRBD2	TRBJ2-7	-	CATSLSGLAGGFIYEQYF	TGTGCCACCAGTTTGTCAGGACTAGCGGGTGGTTTTATCTACGAGCAGTACTTC
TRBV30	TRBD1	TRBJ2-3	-	CAWSTGRGTGGLSTDTQYF	TGTGCCTGGAGTACCGGCCGTGGGACAGGGGGCCTTAGCACAGATACGCAGTATTTT
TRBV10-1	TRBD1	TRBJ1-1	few	CASSPTGGNTEAFF	TGCGCCAGCAGTCCGACAGGGGGGAACACTGAAGCTTTCTTT
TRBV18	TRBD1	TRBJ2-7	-	CASSPGQGGAYEQYF	TGTGCCAGCTCACCGGGACAGGGAGGCGCCTACGAGCAGTACTTC
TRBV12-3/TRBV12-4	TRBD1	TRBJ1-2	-	CASTDRQGYGYTF	TGTGCCAGCACTGATAGACAGGGGTATGGCTACACCTTC
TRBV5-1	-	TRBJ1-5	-	CASSLGGHSNQPQHF	TGCGCCAGCAGCTTGGGGGGGCATAGCAATCAGCCCCAGCATTTT
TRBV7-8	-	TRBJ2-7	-	CASSLEWGVLGEQYF	TGTGCCAGCAGCTTAGAATGGGGGGTTCTGGGCGAGCAGTACTTC
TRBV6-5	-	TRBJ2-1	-	CASSQGYNEQFF	TGTGCCAGCAGCCAGGGATACAATGAGCAGTTCTTC
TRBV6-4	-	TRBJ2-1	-	CASSENNGEQFF	TGTGCCAGCAGTGAGAACAACGGGGAGCAGTTCTTC
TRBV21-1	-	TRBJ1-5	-	CASSSSPDFGNQPQHF	TGTGCCAGCAGCAGCTCCCCTGACTTCGGCAATCAGCCCCAGCATTTT
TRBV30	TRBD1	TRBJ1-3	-	CAWSRDRVSSGNTIYF	TGTGCCTGGAGTCGGGACAGGGTTTCCTCTGGAAACACCATATATTTT
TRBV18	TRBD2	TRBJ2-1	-	CASSPSREFYNEQFF	TGTGCCAGCTCACCATCGCGGGAGTTCTACAATGAGCAGTTCTTC
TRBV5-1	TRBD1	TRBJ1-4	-	CASSFRDSNEKLFF	TGCGCCAGCAGCTTCCGGGACAGTAATGAAAAACTGTTTTTT
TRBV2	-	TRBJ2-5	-	CASSELSPQETQYF	TGTGCCAGCAGTGAATTGAGTCCCCAAGAGACCCAGTACTTC
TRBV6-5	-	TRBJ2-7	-	CASSYSSTRNYEQYF	TGTGCCAGCAGTTACTCGTCTACGCGGAACTACGAGCAGTACTTC
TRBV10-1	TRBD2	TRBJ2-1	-	CASSAGRAYEQFF	TGCGCCAGCAGTGCCGGGAGGGCCTATGAGCAGTTCTTC
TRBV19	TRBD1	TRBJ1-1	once	CASSIPGGETEAFF	TGTGCCAGTAGTATACCAGGGGGTGAAACTGAAGCTTTCTTT
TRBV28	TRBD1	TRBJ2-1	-	CASTNGQGFHEQFF	TGTGCCAGCACGAATGGACAGGGATTCCATGAGCAGTTCTTC
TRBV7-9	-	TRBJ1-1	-	CASSLSISNTEAFF	TGTGCCAGCAGCTTAAGCATCTCGAACACTGAAGCTTTCTTT
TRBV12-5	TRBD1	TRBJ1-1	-	CASGPGDRGGVIAFF	TGTGCTAGTGGTCCGGGGGACAGGGGAGGGGTCATAGCTTTCTTT
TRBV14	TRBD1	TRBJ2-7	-	CASSTPGQDYEQYF	TGTGCCAGCAGCACCCCGGGACAGGACTACGAGCAGTACTTC
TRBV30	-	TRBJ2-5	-	CAWRRGQETQYF	TGTGCCTGGAGGAGGGGGCAAGAGACCCAGTACTTC
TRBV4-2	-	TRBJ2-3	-	CASSQDGGRADTQYF	TGTGCCAGCAGCCAAGATGGAGGAAGGGCAGATACGCAGTATTTT
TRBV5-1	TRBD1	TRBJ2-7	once	CASSSHTGAEQYF	TGCGCCAGCAGCTCTCACACAGGGGCCGAGCAGTACTTC
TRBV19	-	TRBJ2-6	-	CASTPSGANVLTF	TGTGCCAGTACCCCTTCTGGGGCCAACGTCCTGACTTTC
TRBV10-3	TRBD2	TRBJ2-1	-	CATTSALDNEQFF	TGTGCCACGACTAGCGCTCTAGACAATGAGCAGTTCTTC